This TCR beta chain was profiled in a study of shared clonotypes between healthy human individuals. Study details: Samples came from a couple of female and a few male donors aged 18 to 49.

Study conclusions and caveats: It was anticipated that sequencing depth would influence how many clonotypes donors shared.

Comment on this clone: Its antigen is unidentified.

CD8 cells classed as naive were CD45RO-negative and positively selected for CCR7, excluding terminally differentiated effector memory CD45RA+ cells. The ends lost 1 base at V and 4 bases at J; junction bases unmatched: 10. The CDR3 contains 19 residues. CDR1 is SGHTA and CDR2 is FQGNSA in the germline V gene. It was about 180 ng DNA, about 30,000 T cell genomes, that sorted-subset replicate PCRs used. Profiled with immunoSEQ multiplex PCR; TCRdb holds only in-frame clones, not every one. Of approximately 2,200,000 clones listed, roughly 91% are singletons. Source material: naive CD8+ T cells from PBMCs. The receptor was derived from a man aged 18 to 29 in good health. Some clones in this sample may be carry-over from other donors' samples. The J gene is TRBJ2-3, the V gene TRBV7-2, with 14 bases fitting TRBD2. The CDR3 nucleotides read TGTGCCAGCAGCTTAGTGGGGCCGGGACTAGCGGGAGAAGCAGATACGCAGTATTTT. It encodes CASSLVGPGLAGEADTQYF.